Given below is one T cell receptor (beta chain) in context. The data derive from a study of blood T cell repertoires in COVID-19. The protocol was immunoSEQ multiplex PCR, while the TCRdb copy is restricted to in-frame clones and leaves out a portion. The sample consists of 140,000 to 150,000 clones, 80% to 90% of them appearing once. Germline V CDR1 and CDR2: MNHEY, SMNVEV (reference sequence). V gave up 2 bases and J gave up 5 bases, with 8 bases separating them. This CDR3 is built from 13 residues. This TCR was sampled from a woman aged 55-70 years with COVID-19, enrolled during active disease. Sequenced input: peripheral blood. The chain recombines TRBV27 with TRBJ2-3, with D unclear. The CDR3 DNA sequence: TGTGCCAGCAGTTTACTAGAACAAGATACGCAGTATTTT. Its protein product is CASSLLEQDTQYF.